This T cell receptor beta chain comes out of a study of regulatory T cells in long-lasting Graves disease. Study outcomes and limitations: The researchers studied only peripheral blood, not thyroid tissue. TRBV28 was favored in persistent disease, as were TRBJ1-2 and TRBJ2-5.

This clonotype was recorded a few times. The antigen is undetermined. The CDR3 spans 12 residues. Germline V gives CDR1 MDHEN, CDR2 SYDVKM. The V end was cut by 3 bases, the J end by 5 bases, with 7 bases between. The authors built TCR beta libraries using iRepertoire HTBI primers and Arm-PCR of CDR3 regions. TCRdb independently ran MiXCR on the multiplex PCR reads; one entry per CDR3 protein. The sample shows 350,000 to 500,000 distinct CDR3 sequences, 14% of them seen only once. Regarding time point: newly diagnosed GD, antithyroid drugs for less than 3 months. Researchers made the TCR library from RNA that was extracted from PBMCs. Per American Thyroid Association guidelines, Graves' disease was diagnosed. The sample also formed part of further work on T cells in Graves' hyperthyroidism and ophthalmopathy.

This material consisted of peripheral blood mononuclear cells (PBMCs), taken at new diagnosis, from a patient treated with antithyroid drugs. V usage is TRBV28 and J usage is TRBJ1-2, with D uncertain. This receptor was obtained from a woman between 45 and 65 years old with Graves disease. CDR3 coding DNA: TGTGCCAGCAGTTTCTCGGCTTATGGCTACACCTTC. Protein product: CASSFSAYGYTF.